These 10 T cell receptor beta chains were sequenced from one sample in a study of sequential checkpoint blockade in melanoma. The treatment: randomized to nivolumab then ipilimumab (arm A) or the reverse (arm B). Sequencing was performed with immunoSEQ multiplex PCR; in TCRdb, only in-frame clones are kept and a portion is missing. Among about 2,400 clones listed, 26% were seen once. The sample consisted of tumor tissue (inferred from file names), taken from a patient given nivolumab and ipilimumab in sequence. These receptors were obtained from a human donor with melanoma.

V usage is TRBV5-1 and J usage is TRBJ2-3, with D possibly matching TRBD2 (7 bases). The CDR3 is made up of 14 amino acids. V was clipped by 0 bases and J by 6 bases, with 11 bases between them. Germline V gene sequence: CDR1 SGHRS, CDR2 YFSETQ. The CDR3 reads CASSLAAGADTQYF. CDR3 DNA: TGCGCCAGCAGCTTGGCCGCGGGGGCCGATACGCAGTATTTT.

The rearrangement joins TRBV6-8 to TRBJ2-7; unclear D gene. This CDR3 is built from 16 residues. V was shortened by 0 bases and J by 0 bases, with 12 bases between the two germline ends. Germline-derived CDR1 and CDR2 are MNHGY and SAAAGT. The CDR3 protein is CASSYSKTSYSYEQYF. CDR3 DNA sequence: TGTGCCAGCAGTTACTCGAAAACCTCTTACTCCTACGAGCAGTACTTC.

This clone was detected a few times. The chain carries TRBV10-3 and TRBJ2-1, with 7 bases identical to TRBD2. The V gene end was trimmed by 10 bases and the J gene end by 4 bases; junction bases not matched to a gene: 13. CDR3 length: 15 amino acids. Per germline, CDR1 ENHRY and CDR2 SYGVKD. In DNA form, the CDR3 reads TGTGCCAGCTTTTCTCCCCGGGGGGAGTACAATGAGCAGTTCTTC. Protein product: CASFSPRGEYNEQFF.

This clone was seen more than once but under ten times. The rearrangement joins TRBV11-3 to TRBJ1-4; possible D gene TRBD1, 5 bases. Per germline, CDR1 SGHNT and CDR2 YENEEA. The germline V and J ends were trimmed by 4 bases and 8 bases, with 20 bases remaining between them. This CDR3 has 16 residues. The DNA of the CDR3 is TGTGCCAGCAGCTCGTCGGGGACGGGACGAAGCGAAAAACTGTTTTTT. This codes for CASSSSGTGRSEKLFF.

The V and J genes are TRBV19 and TRBJ1-1; TRBD1 might be the D (6 bases). Germline loops: CDR1 LNHDA, CDR2 SQIVND (reference sequence). V was clipped by 3 bases and J by 1 base, with 18 bases between them. This CDR3 has 17 residues. As DNA, the CDR3 is TGTGCCAGTAGTATCTACGGGGGGCGGACAGCGAACACTGAAGCTTTCTTT. Translation gives CASSIYGGRTANTEAFF.

The chain carries TRBV27 and TRBJ2-7, with 10 bases fitting TRBD1. Germline V gives CDR1 MNHEY, CDR2 SMNVEV (reference sequence). Trimming removed 2 bases from V and 2 bases from J; junction bases left unmatched: 6. This CDR3 is 16 amino acids long. The CDR3 reads CASSLRSGQGTYEQYF. The CDR3 nucleotides are TGTGCCAGCAGTTTACGGTCGGGACAGGGGACCTACGAGCAGTACTTC.

This clone was seen a few times. The V call is TRBV6-8, the J call TRBJ1-2; possible D gene TRBD1, 6 bases. The CDR3 contains 12 residues. The germline gives CDR1 MNHGY, CDR2 SAAAGT. CDR3: CATGARAYGYTF. As DNA, the CDR3 is TGTGCGACGGGGGCGAGGGCCTATGGCTACACCTTC.

This clone is medium-sized (0.01 to 0.1%) by share. This sequence joins TRBV10-3 and TRBJ1-6; D is possibly TRBD1 (5 bases). Trimming pared 0 bases from V and 10 bases from J, leaving 13 bases between. The germline V gene has CDR1 ENHRY and CDR2 SYGVKD. This CDR3 spans 15 amino acids. The CDR3 sequence is CAISESGGLRSPLHF. The CDR3 region has the DNA TGTGCCATCAGTGAGTCGGGGGGTCTAAGATCACCCCTCCACTTT.

The rearrangement links TRBV5-1 to TRBJ1-2, with a weak D call TRBD1 (6 bases). CDR1 and CDR2 (germline): SGHRS, YFSETQ. The length of the CDR3 is 16 residues. The V end was cut by 4 bases, the J end by 4 bases, with 20 bases between. The CDR3 bases are TGCGCCAGCAGCCACGGACAGACAATTCGGGGCTATGGCTACACCTTC. Its protein is CASSHGQTIRGYGYTF.

The rearrangement uses TRBV14 and TRBJ2-2; perhaps TRBD1 as D (5 bases). The germline V and J ends were trimmed by 6 bases and 1 base, with 12 bases remaining between them. Germline V gene lookup returns CDR1 SGHDN and CDR2 FVKESK. This CDR3 contains 15 residues. The CDR3 here is CASRQTTVNTGELFF. The CDR3, as DNA: TGTGCCAGCAGACAGACGACAGTGAACACCGGGGAGCTGTTTTTT. Combining the CDR3 with reference TRBV14 and TRBJ2-2 gives the whole variable domain EAGVTQFPSHSVIEKGQTVTLRCDPISGHDNLYWYRRVMGKEIKFLLHFVKESKQDESGMPNNRFLAERTGGTYSTLKVQPAELEDSGVYFCASRQTTVNTGELFFGEGSRLTVL.